This TCR beta chain came from a study of chemoradiotherapy in HPV16-positive cancers (dated by TCRdb to the early 2020s). About the full investigation: Functional T-cell assays on cells from a couple of HPV16-positive patients defined candidate HPV-specific T-cell clones and common TCR motifs. The study asked whether T-cell immunity against the HPV oncoproteins E6 and E7 changes during chemoradiotherapy and whether it affects survival. The candidate HPV-specific TCRs and motifs were subsequently tracked in TCR repertoires obtained from some 80 patients with HPV-related cancers.

Repertoires were sampled repeatedly over the course of chemoradiotherapy so that clonal expansion in the tumor microenvironment could be followed. Library generation was performed with the immunoSEQ multiplex PCR assay. TCRdb took this table from immuneACCESS and kept in-frame rearrangements with V and J called. Such tables lack part of the clones; where checked against another copy, unresolved V genes explain under half of the gap, and the rest is unexplained. The sample yields approximately 52,000 clones; roughly nine tenths were counted once. Roughly 3.5% of the sample comes from the top ten. This clone was observed a handful of times. Its target antigen remains unknown. No quality values exist for individual bases; no much larger clone is one base distant. The germline V gene specifies SGDLS as CDR1 and YYNGEE as CDR2. V loses 3 bases of germline sequence and J loses 5 bases, and the interval between the two ends is 15 bases. The CDR3, cysteine through phenylalanine, is 15 amino acids long. Here the CDR3 DNA is all that survives: 45 bases in frame from base 1.

Overall study outcomes, separate from this receptor: In HPV16-positive patients, expansion of HPV-responsive T cells during chemoradiotherapy was associated with improved recurrence-free survival. The functional definition of HPV-specific T cells came from only a couple of HPV16-positive patients, and the survival association was reported for HPV16-positive patients. Expansion of candidate HPV-specific clones and E7-related TCR motifs was observed in the tumor microenvironment during treatment, whereas no such expansion was observed for non-HPV-specific T cells.

Sequenced material: blood, taken from a patient who underwent chemoradiotherapy. The origin of this receptor is a human donor with HPV-associated anogenital cancer. The rearrangement combines TRBV9 with TRBJ1-5, with no confidently assigned D gene. The DNA reads TGTGCCAGCAGCGCGGACGGGTCCAAGGATCAGCCCCAGCATTTT. Translated, it reads CASSADGSKDQPQHF.